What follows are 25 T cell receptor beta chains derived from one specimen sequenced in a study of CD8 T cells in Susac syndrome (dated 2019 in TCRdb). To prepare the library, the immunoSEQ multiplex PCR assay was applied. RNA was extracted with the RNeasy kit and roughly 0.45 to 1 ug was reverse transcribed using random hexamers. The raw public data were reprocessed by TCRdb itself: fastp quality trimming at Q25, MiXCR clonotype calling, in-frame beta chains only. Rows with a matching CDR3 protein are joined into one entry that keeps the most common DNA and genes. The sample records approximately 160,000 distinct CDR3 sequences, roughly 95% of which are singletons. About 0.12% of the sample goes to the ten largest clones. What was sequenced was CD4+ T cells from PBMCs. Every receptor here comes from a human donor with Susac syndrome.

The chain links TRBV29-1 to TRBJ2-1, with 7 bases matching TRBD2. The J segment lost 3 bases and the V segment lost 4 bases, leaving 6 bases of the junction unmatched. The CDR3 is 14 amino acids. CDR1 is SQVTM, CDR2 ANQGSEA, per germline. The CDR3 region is CSVAGTINYNEQFF. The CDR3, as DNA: TGCAGCGTTGCGGGGACTATAAACTACAATGAGCAGTTCTTC.

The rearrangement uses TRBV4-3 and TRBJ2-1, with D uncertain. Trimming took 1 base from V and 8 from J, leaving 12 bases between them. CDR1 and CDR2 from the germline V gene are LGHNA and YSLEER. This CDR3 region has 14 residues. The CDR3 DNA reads TGCGCCAGCAGCCAAGGCACGGGTGGCGATGAGCAGTTCTTC. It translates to CASSQGTGGDEQFF.

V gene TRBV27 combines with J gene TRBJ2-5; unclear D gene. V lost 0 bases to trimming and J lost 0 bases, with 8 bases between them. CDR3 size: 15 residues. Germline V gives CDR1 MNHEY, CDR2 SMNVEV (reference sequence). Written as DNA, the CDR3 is TGTGCCAGCAGTTTATCTTGGGTGAACCAAGAGACCCAGTACTTC. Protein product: CASSLSWVNQETQYF.

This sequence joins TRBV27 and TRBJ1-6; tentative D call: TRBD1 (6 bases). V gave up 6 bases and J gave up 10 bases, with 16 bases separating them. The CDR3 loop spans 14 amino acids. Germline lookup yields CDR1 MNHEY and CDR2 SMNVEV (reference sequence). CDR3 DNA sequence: TGTGCCAGCAGGTCACAGGGTTTGGGCTCACCCCTCCACTTT. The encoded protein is CASRSQGLGSPLHF.

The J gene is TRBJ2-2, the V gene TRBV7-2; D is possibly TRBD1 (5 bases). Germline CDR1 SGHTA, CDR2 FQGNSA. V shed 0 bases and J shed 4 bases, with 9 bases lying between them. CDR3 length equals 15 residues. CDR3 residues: CASSLAFQGTGELFF. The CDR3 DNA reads TGTGCCAGCAGCTTAGCGTTTCAGGGCACCGGGGAGCTGTTTTTT. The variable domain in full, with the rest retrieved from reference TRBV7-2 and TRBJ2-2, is GAGVSQSPSNKVTEKGKDVELRCDPISGHTALYWYRQSLGQGLEFLIYFQGNSAPDKSGLPSDRFSAERTGGSVSTLTIQRTQQEDSAVYLCASSLAFQGTGELFFGEGSRLTVL.

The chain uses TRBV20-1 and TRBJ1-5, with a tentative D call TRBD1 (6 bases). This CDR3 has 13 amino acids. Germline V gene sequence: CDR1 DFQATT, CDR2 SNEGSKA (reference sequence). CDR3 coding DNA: TGCGGGTGGGGAGGGGGAAATAATCAGCCCCAGCATTTT. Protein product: CGWGGGNNQPQHF.

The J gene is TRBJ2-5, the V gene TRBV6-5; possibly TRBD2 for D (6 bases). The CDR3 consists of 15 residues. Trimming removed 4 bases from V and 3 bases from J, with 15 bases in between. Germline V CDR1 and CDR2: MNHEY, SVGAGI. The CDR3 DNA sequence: TGTGCCAGCAGTTCGAACCCGGAGGGTAAAGAGACCCAGTACTTC. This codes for CASSSNPEGKETQYF.

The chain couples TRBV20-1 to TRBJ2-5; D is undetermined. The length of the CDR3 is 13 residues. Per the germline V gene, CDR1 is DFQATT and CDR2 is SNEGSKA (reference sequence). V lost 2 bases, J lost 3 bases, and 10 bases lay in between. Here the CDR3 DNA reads TGCAGTGCTAGACACTTGACGGAAGAGACCCAGTACTTC. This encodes CSARHLTEETQYF.

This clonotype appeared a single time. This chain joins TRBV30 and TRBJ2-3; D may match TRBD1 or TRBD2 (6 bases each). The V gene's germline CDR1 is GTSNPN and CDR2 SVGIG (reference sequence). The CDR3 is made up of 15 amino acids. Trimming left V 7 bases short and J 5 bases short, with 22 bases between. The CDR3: CAYKKTGSGGDTQYF. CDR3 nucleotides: TGTGCCTACAAGAAGACAGGTTCCGGGGGAGATACGCAGTATTTT.

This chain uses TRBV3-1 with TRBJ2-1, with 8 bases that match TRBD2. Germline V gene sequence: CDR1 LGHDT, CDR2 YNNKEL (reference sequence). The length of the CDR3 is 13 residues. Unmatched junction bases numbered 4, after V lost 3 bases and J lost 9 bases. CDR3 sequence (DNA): TGTGCCAGCAGCCACCAAGCGGGAGTTGAGCAGTTCTTC. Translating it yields CASSHQAGVEQFF.

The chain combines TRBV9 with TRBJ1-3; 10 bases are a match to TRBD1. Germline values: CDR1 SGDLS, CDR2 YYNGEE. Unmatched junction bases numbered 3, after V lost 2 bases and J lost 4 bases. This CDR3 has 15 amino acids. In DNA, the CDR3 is TGTGCCAGCAGCGTGGGACAGGGGATCGGAAACACCATATATTTT. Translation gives CASSVGQGIGNTIYF.

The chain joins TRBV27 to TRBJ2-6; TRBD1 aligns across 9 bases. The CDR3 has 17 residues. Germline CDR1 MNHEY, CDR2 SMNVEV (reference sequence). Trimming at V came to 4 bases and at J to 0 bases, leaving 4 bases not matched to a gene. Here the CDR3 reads CASSWGQGISGANVLTF. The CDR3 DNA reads TGTGCCAGCAGTTGGGGACAGGGCATCTCTGGGGCCAACGTCCTGACTTTC.

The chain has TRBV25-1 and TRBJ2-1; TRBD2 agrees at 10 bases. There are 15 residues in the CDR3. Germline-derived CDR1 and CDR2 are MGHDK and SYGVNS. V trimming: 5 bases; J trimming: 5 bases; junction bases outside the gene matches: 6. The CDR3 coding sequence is TGTGCCAGCAGTCTCCCTCTAGCGGGGGACAATGAGCAGTTCTTC. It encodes CASSLPLAGDNEQFF.

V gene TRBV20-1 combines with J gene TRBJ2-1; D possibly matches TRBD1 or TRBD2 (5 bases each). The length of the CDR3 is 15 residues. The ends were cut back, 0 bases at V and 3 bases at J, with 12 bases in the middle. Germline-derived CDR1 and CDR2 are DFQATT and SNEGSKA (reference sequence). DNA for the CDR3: TGCAGTGCTAGAGATGGAAGGGACGGCTACAATGAGCAGTTCTTC. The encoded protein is CSARDGRDGYNEQFF.

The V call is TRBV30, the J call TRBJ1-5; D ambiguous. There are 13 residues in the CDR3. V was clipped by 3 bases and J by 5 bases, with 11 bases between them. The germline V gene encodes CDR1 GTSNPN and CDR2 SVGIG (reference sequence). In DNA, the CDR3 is TGTGCCTGGAGGGAGGGTATCGATCAGCCCCAGCATTTT. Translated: CAWREGIDQPQHF. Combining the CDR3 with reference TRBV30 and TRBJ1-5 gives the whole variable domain SQTIHQWPATLVQPVGSPLSLECTVEGTSNPNLYWYRQAAGRGLQLLFYSVGIGQISSEVPQNLSASRPQDRQFILSSKKLLLSDSGFYLCAWREGIDQPQHFGDGTRLSIL.

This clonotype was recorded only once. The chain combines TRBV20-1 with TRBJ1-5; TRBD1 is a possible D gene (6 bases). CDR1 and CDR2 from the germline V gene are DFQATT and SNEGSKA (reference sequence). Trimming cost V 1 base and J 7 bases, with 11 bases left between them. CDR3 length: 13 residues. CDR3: CSARVRGEQPQHF. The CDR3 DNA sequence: TGCAGTGCTAGAGTCAGGGGCGAGCAGCCCCAGCATTTT.

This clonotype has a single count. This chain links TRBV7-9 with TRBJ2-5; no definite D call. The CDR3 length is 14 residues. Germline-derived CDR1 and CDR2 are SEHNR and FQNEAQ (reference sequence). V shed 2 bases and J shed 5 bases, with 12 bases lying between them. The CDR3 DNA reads TGTGCCAGCAGCTTACGAGAGGCGGCGGAGACCCAGTACTTC. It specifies CASSLREAAETQYF.

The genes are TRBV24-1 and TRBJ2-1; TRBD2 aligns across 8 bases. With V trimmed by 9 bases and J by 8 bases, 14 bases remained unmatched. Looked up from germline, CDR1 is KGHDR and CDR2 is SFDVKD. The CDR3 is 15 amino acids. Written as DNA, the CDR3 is TGTGCCACCGCTTCGGGAGGGCGCCTTACGGATGAGCAGTTCTTC. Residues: CATASGGRLTDEQFF.

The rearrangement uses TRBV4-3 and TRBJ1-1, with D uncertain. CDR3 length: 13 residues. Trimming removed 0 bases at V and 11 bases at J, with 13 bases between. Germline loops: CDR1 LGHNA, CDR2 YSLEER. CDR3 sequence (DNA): TGCGCCAGCAGCCAAGATGGGCACGGAGGGGCTTTCTTT. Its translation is CASSQDGHGGAFF.

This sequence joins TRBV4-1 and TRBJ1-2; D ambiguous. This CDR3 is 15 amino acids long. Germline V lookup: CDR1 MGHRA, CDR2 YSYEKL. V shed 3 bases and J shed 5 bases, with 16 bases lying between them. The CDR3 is CASSHPGRSPYGYTF. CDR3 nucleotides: TGCGCCAGCAGCCATCCCGGACGGTCTCCTTATGGCTACACCTTC.

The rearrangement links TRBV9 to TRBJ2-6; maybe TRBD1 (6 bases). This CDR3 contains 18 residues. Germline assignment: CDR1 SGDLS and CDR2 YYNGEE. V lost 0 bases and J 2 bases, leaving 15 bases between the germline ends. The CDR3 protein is CASSVGPIQGPGANVLTF. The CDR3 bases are TGTGCCAGCAGCGTAGGACCTATACAGGGACCTGGGGCCAACGTCCTGACTTTC. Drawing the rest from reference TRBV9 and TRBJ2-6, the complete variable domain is DSGVTQTPKHLITATGQRVTLRCSPRSGDLSVYWYQQSLDQGLQFLIQYYNGEERAKGNILERFSAQQFPDLHSELNLSSLELGDSALYFCASSVGPIQGPGANVLTFGAGSRLTVL.

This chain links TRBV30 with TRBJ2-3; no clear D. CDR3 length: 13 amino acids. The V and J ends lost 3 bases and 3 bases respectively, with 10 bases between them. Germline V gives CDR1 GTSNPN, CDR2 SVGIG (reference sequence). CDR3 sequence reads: CAWRAGETDTQYF. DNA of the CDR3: TGTGCCTGGAGGGCAGGAGAGACAGATACGCAGTATTTT.

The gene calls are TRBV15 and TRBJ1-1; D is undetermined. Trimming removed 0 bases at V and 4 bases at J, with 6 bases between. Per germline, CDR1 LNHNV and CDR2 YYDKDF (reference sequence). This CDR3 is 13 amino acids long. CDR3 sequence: CATSRDLGTEAFF. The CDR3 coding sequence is TGTGCCACCAGCAGAGATCTGGGCACTGAAGCTTTCTTT.

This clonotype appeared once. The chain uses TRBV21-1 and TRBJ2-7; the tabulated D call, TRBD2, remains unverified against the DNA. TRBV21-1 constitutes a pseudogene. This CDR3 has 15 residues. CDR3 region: CASSKVASTAYEQYF. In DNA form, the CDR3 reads TGTGCCAGCAGCAAAGTAGCGTCAACCGCCTACGAGCAGTACTTC.

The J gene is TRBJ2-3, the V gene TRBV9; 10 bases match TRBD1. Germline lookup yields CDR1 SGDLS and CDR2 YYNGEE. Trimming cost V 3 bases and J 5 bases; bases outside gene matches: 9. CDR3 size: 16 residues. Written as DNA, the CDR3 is TGTGCCAGCAGCGATTCCATCGACAGGGGGCAAGATACGCAGTATTTT. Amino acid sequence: CASSDSIDRGQDTQYF.